These 2 T cell receptor beta chains originate from one sample sequenced in a study of PD-1 blockade in classical Hodgkin lymphoma. Measured with immunoSEQ multiplex PCR; TCRdb has only the in-frame clones, and not every one. The sample yields about 41,000 clones, 69% seen once. The time point is: cycle 4 day 1 (C4D1), after 6 weeks of nivolumab. With no exception, relapse followed autologous stem cell transplantation in all patients, and brentuximab vedotin exposure varied. Specimen: peripheral blood mononuclear cells (PBMCs), collected before the fourth cycle of nivolumab. These receptors all come from a human donor with classical Hodgkin lymphoma.

The J gene is TRBJ1-1, the V gene TRBV11-3, with D possibly matching TRBD1 (5 bases). Germline V CDR1 and CDR2: SGHNT, YENEEA. CDR3 size: 14 residues. Trimming removed 1 base from V and 1 base from J, with 7 bases in between. CDR3 residues: CASSLGRGNTEAFF. Written as DNA, the CDR3 is TGTGCCAGCAGCTTAGGGAGGGGGAACACTGAAGCTTTCTTT.

This sequence joins TRBV5-1 and TRBJ1-1; TRBD1 matches at 7 bases. J lost 3 bases, V lost 7 bases, and 3 bases had no gene match. The CDR3 covers 12 residues. The germline CDR1 and CDR2 sequences are SGHRS and YFSETQ. The CDR3 here is CASGTGDTEAFF. In DNA form, the CDR3 reads TGCGCCAGCGGAACAGGGGACACTGAAGCTTTCTTT.